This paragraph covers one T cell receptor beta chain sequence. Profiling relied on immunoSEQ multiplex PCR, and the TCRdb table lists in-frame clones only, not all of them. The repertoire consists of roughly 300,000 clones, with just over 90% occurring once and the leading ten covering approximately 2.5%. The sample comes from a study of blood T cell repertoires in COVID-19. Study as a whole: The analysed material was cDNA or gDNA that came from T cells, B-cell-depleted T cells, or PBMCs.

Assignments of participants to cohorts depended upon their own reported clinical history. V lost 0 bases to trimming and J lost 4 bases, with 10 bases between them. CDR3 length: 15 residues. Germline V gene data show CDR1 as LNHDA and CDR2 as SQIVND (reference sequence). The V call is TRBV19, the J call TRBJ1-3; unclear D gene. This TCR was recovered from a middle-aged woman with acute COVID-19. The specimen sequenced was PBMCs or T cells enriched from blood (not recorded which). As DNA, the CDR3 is TGTGCCAGTAGTATAGATCAAGGAGCAGGAAACACCATATATTTT. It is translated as CASSIDQGAGNTIYF.